This TCR beta chain was profiled in a study of Ad26.COV2.S vaccination and SARS-CoV-2 variants (dated by TCRdb to the early 2020s). The study in broad terms: Vaccine-arm donors were drawn from COV1001, a multicentre, randomized, double-blind, placebo-controlled phase I-IIa trial of Ad26.COV2.S in healthy adults. Ad26.COV2.S was given intramuscularly at 5x10^10 or 1x10^11 viral particles, as a single shot or as two shots 56 days apart. TCRbeta repertoire sequencing served as the tool for gauging how specific and how broad the SARS-CoV-2-reactive T cell receptors were following Ad26.COV2.S vaccination. The TCR-sequenced set comprised approximately 30 samples: around 20 Ad26.COV2.S vaccine recipients, 5 placebo recipients and 8 SARS-CoV-2 convalescent individuals. Trial participants were randomized into five groups of five: low-dose or high-dose Ad26.COV2.S given once or twice, or placebo on both occasions. Throughout the experiments and outcome assessment, investigators stayed blinded to trial group allocation. Study-level results and caveats: Non-spike TCR breadth was comparable between vaccine and placebo recipients, consistent with the vaccine containing only spike. Substantial breadth of spike-specific CD8+ and CD4+ T cell responses was reported after vaccination. The authors noted that total T cell responses may have been underestimated by the TCR breadth and depth analyses. The study was not powered for comparison of responses between vaccine doses or regimens. Compared with placebo recipients, Ad26.COV2.S recipients showed higher spike-specific TCR breadth (P = 0.0014).

The immunoSEQ Assay was used to sequence TCRbeta CDR3 regions. After extraction, genomic DNA underwent amplification by bias-controlled multiplex PCR, followed by high-throughput sequencing. The published analysis was carried out like this. Collapsing and filtering of sequences were performed to quantify the absolute abundance of each unique TCRbeta CDR3 region. Usable DNA was measured by amplifying reference genes present in all nucleated cells, and TCRbeta template counts were normalized to that usable DNA to estimate T cell fraction. Repertoire TCRs were annotated as SARS-CoV-2-specific by exact matching of V gene, CDR3 amino acid sequence and J gene to a known reactive TCR set. The reference SARS-CoV-2 TCR set was derived from MIRA and filtered for enrichment in COVID-19-positive ImmuneCODE repertoires, a step that removed public or cross-reactive TCRs. Using the MIRA antigens, annotated TCRs were further analysed by specific ORF or by position within an ORF. Breadth was defined as the number of annotated unique rearrangements divided by the total number of unique productive rearrangements, and depth was defined as the summed frequency of the annotated unique rearrangements. Two-sided Wilcoxon rank-sum tests were used to compare TCR breadth between groups. This is the immuneACCESS table as TCRdb keeps it, with only in-frame sequences that have V and J called. A part of the clones is gone; compared with another copy, unresolved V genes explain less than half, and the rest is unexplained. That table supplies the V and J calls and clone size; D and trimming were determined from the DNA. Present in this sample are 440,000 or so clones, less than 95% of which were seen just once. The ten largest clones add up to about 4.5% of the sample.

What this sample's treatment or condition label stands for: around 19 received Ad26.COV2.S at low or high dose, single or two shots; a few received placebo; per-sample allocation not given. Repertoires of vaccine and placebo recipients were sequenced from samples taken on day 63 after the first injection. Between 29 July and 7 August 2020, Cohort 1b enrolled about two dozen adults aged 18-55 years at one site in Boston, USA. As a vaccine, Ad26.COV2.S was a replication-incompetent adenovirus type 26 vector that expressed a prefusion-stabilized SARS-CoV-2 spike protein derived from the original Wuhan strain. As encoded in the germline V gene (reference sequence), CDR1 is LGHDT while CDR2 is YNNKEL. V and J lose 0 bases and 0 bases, and a span of 12 bases separates them. The CDR3 numbers 16 residues from cysteine through phenylalanine. The entry retains the CDR3 DNA only, 48 bases that are in frame from base 1.

Turning to this clone: The antigen it binds to is not known. Per-nucleotide qualities are absent, and no much larger clonotype sits a single base away.

This receptor was obtained from a person between 18 and 65 years old who received the Ad26.COV2.S COVID-19 vaccine or a placebo. The sample here was peripheral blood, taken in a trial of Ad26.COV2.S vaccine versus placebo. This chain is built from TRBV3-1 (or the pseudogene TRBV3-2) and TRBJ2-7; the D call is possibly TRBD1 or TRBD2, each sharing 5 bases. The CDR3 has the sequence CASSQEWGTGSYEQYF. The sequenced DNA: TGTGCCAGCAGCCAAGAATGGGGGACGGGCTCCTACGAGCAGTACTTC.